The entry below describes one T cell receptor beta chain. The table came from immunoSEQ multiplex PCR; TCRdb's copy has only in-frame clones and leaves some out. The sample carries about 380,000 clones, around 95% recorded once. These data originate in a study of shared T cell receptors in the human thymus. Germline V lookup: CDR1 SGHRS, CDR2 YFSETQ. This CDR3 has 15 residues. Trimming took 4 bases from V and 4 from J; bases not matched to a gene: 8. V gene TRBV5-1 combines with J gene TRBJ1-2, with 9 bases lining up with TRBD1. The sample was thymocytes. This TCR derives from a human donor. This CDR3 reads CASSPRGTGIYGYTF. In DNA form, the CDR3 reads TGCGCCAGCAGCCCACGGGGGACAGGGATCTATGGCTACACCTTC.